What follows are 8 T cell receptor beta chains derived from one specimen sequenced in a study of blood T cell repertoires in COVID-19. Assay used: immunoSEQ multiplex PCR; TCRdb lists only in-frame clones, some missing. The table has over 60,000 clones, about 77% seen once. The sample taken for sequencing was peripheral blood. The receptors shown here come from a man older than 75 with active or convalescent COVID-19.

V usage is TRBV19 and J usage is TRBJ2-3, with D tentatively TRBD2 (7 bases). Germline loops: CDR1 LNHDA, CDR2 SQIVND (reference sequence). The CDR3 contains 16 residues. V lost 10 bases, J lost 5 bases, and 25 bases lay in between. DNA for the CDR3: TGTGCCACGCTCCCTCGGGGGGCCACAACGGGAGATACGCAGTATTTT. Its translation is CATLPRGATTGDTQYF.

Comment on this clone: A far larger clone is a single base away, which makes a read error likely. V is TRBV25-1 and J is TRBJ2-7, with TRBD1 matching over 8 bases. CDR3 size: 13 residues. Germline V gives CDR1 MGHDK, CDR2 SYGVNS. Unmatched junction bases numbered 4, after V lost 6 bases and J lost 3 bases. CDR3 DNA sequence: TGTGCCAGCAGCTTCAGGGGGCTCTACGAGCAGTACTTC. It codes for CASSFRGLYEQYF.

The DNA of the CDR3 is TGTGCCAGCAGTGATGGAACAGGGGGCTCCTACGAGCAGTACTTC. Protein sequence: CASSDGTGGSYEQYF. The genes are TRBV25-1 and TRBJ2-7; 8 bases line up with TRBD1. V gave up 3 bases and J gave up 0 bases; unmatched junction bases: 4. The CDR3 covers 15 residues. Germline CDR1 reads MGHDK; CDR2 reads SYGVNS.

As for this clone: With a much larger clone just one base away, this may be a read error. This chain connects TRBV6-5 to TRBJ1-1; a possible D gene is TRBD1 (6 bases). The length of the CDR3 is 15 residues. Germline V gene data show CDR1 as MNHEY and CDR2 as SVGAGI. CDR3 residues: CASSYSMGGGTEASF. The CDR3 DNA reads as TGTGCCAGCAGTTACTCGATGGGGGGGGGCACTGAAGCTTCCTTT.

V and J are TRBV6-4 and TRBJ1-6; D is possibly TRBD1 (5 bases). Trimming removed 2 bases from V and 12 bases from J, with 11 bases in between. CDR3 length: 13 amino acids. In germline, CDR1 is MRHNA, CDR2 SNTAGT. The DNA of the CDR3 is TGTGCCAGCAGTGACCAGGGAAGGGGACCCCTCCACTTT. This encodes CASSDQGRGPLHF.

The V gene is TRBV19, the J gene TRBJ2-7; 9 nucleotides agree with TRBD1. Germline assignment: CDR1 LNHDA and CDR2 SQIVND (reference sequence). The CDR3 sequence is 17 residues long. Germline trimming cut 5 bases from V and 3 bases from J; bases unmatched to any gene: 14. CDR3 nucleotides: TGTGCCAGTAGTCCCAGACCCGGGACAGGGAGGGACTACGAGCAGTACTTC. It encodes CASSPRPGTGRDYEQYF.

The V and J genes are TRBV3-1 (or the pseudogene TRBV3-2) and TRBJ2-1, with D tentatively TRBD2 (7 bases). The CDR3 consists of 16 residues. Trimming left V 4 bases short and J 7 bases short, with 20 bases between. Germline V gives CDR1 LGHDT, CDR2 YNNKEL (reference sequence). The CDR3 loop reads CASSPWEGGASNEQFF. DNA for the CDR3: TGTGCCAGCAGCCCCTGGGAGGGGGGGGCCTCGAATGAGCAGTTCTTC.

CDR3 protein: CASSPLFLANEQFF. DNA for the CDR3: TGTGCCAGCTCACCATTGTTTCTAGCCAATGAGCAGTTCTTC. The rearrangement joins TRBV18 to TRBJ2-1, with TRBD2 as a possible D gene (5 bases). The germline V gene has CDR1 KGHSH and CDR2 LQKENI. The CDR3 length is 14 residues. With 2 bases removed from V and 6 bases from J, the gap between germline ends came to 11 bases.